The sequence of this T cell receptor beta chain was determined in a study of T cells after yellow fever vaccination. Findings and limits, study-wide: A weaker secondary response peaked on day 5, the primary on day 15. Repertoires obtained by FACS sorting could include abundant clonotypes that entered as contaminants from the bulk population.

MiXCR, run by TCRdb on the 5' RACE reads, gives a single entry per CDR3 protein. The table has a few hundred thousand distinct CDR3 sequences, 8.7% seen once. This clonotype showed up just a few times. The antigen is not known. This specimen consisted of CD4+ T cells sorted from PBMCs, obtained 5 days after the yellow fever booster vaccination. The TCR was taken from a man between 18 and 35 years old who received the YFV17D yellow fever vaccine.

CDR3 DNA sequence: TGCGCCAGCAGCTTAGACCTTTCTGGGGCCAACGTCCTGACTTTC. It is translated as CASSLDLSGANVLTF. The gene calls are TRBV5-1 and TRBJ2-6, with no clear D. The CDR3 sequence is 15 residues long. With 2 bases removed from V and 1 base from J, the gap between germline ends came to 7 bases. Germline values: CDR1 SGHRS, CDR2 YFSETQ.